This T cell receptor (beta chain) was observed in a study of CD4 T cells in relation to SARS-CoV-2 and coronaviruses. This CDR3 has 17 amino acids. V trimming: 7 bases; J trimming: 9 bases; junction bases outside the gene matches: 19. Germline V gene lookup returns CDR1 SNHLY and CDR2 FYNNEI. Remarks on this clone: Its antigen is unidentified.

Clones were read by immunoSEQ multiplex PCR, and TCRdb kept only the in-frame ones, dropping some. The sample has 9,000 to 15,000 clones, around four fifths seen once. Before the COVID-19 pandemic, during about 2011-2019, CD4+ T cells were taken from unexposed donors. CD4+ T cells were isolated from the cells after roughly 11 days of culture. Cells permitting, SARS-CoV-2 S/N and four cold-coronavirus spikes were tested on unexposed-donor CD4+ T cells. The chain has TRBV2 and TRBJ2-3; TRBD1 aligns across 10 bases. The source material was CD4+ T cells from PBMCs, cultured in vitro. This TCR derives from a human donor in good health. CDR3 protein: CASTSLTIRQGARTQYF. DNA for the CDR3: TGTGCCAGCACCTCCTTGACCATTCGACAGGGGGCACGGACGCAGTATTTT.